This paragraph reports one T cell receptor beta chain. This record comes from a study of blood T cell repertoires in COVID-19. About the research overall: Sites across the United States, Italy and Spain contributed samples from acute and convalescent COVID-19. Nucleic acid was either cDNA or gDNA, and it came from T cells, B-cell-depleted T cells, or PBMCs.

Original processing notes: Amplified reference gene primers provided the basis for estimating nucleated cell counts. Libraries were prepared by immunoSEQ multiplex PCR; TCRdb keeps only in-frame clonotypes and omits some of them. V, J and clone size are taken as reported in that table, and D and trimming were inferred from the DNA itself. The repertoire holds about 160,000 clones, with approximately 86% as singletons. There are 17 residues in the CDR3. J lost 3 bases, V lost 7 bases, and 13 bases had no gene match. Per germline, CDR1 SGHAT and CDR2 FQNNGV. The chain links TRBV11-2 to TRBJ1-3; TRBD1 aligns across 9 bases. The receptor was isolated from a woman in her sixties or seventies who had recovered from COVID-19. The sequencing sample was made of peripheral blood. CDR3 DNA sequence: TGTGCCAGCACTGCCGGGACAGGGCGGCCGGGTGGAAACACCATATATTTT. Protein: CASTAGTGRPGGNTIYF.